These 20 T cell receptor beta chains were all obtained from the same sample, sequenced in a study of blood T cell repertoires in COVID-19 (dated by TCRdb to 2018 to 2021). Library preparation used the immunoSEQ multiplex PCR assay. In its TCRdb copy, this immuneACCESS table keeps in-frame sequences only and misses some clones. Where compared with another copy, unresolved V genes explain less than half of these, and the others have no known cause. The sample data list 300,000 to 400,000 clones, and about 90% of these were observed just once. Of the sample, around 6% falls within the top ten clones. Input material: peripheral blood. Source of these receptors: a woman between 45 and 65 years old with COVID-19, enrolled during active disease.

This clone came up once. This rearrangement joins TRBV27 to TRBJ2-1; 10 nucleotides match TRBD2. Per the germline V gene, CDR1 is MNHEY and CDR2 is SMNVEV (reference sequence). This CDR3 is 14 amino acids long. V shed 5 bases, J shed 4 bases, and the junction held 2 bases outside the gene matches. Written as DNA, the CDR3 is TGTGCCAGCAGTAGCGGGAGGGCTTACAATGAGCAGTTCTTC. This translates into CASSSGRAYNEQFF.

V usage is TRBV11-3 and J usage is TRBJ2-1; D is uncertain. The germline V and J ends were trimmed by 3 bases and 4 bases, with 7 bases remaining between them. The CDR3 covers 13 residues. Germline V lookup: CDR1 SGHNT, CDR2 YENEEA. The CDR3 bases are TGTGCCAGCAGCTTTGACGGGTACAATGAGCAGTTCTTC. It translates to CASSFDGYNEQFF.

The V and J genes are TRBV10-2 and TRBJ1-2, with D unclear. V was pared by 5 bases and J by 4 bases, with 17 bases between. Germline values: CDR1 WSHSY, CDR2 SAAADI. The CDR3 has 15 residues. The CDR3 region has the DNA TGCGCCAGCAGTCCGCTGTTGGGAGAGGTCTATGGCTACACCTTC. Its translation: CASSPLLGEVYGYTF.

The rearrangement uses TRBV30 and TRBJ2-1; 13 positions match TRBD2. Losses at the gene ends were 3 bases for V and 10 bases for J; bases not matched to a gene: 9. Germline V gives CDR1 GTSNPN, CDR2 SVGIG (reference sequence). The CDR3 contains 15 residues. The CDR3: CAWSVRLAGGGEQFF. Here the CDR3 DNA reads TGTGCCTGGAGCGTGAGACTAGCGGGAGGAGGGGAGCAGTTCTTC.

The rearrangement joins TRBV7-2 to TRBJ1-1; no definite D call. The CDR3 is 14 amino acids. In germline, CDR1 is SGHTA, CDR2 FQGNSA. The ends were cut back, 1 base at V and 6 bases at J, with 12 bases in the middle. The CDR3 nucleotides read TGTGCCAGCAGCTTAGTGGGGATCGGGGCTGAAGCTTTCTTT. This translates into CASSLVGIGAEAFF.

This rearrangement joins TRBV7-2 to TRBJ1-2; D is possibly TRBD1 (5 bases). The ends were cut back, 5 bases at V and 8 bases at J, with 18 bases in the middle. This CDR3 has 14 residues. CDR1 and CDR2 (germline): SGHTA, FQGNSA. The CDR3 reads CASSDLGLKRGYTF. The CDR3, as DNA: TGTGCCAGCAGCGACCTGGGACTAAAGAGAGGCTACACCTTC.

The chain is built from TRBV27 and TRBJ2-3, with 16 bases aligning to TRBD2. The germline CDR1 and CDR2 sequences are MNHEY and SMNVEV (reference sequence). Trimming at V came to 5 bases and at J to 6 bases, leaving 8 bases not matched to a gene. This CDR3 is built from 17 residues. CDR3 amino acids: CASSPGTSGRAWDTQYF. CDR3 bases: TGTGCCAGCAGTCCCGGGACTAGCGGGAGGGCCTGGGATACGCAGTATTTT.

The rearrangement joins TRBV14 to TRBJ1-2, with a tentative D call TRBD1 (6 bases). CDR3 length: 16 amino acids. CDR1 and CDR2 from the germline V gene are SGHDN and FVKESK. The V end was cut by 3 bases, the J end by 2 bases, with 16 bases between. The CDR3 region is CASSQYPTGVNYGYTF. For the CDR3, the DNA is TGTGCCAGCAGCCAGTACCCGACAGGAGTAAACTATGGCTACACCTTC.

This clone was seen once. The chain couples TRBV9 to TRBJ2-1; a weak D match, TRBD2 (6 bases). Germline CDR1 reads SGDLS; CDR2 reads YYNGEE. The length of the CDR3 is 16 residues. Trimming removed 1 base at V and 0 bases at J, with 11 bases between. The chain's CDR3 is CASSVSSGSSYNEQFF. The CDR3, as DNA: TGTGCCAGCAGCGTAAGTAGCGGAAGCTCCTACAATGAGCAGTTCTTC.

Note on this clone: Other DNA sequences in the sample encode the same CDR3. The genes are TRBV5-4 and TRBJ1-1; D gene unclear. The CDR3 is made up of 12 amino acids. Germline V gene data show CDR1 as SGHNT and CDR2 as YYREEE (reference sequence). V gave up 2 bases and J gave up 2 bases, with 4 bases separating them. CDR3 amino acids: CASSFLNTEAFF. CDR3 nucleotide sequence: TGTGCCAGCAGCTTCCTTAACACTGAAGCTTTCTTT.

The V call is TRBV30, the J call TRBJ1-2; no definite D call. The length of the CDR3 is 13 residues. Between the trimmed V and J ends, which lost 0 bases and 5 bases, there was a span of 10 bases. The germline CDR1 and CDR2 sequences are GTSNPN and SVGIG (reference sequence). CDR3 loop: CAWSVSPSYGYTF. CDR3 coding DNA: TGTGCCTGGAGTGTTTCCCCCTCTTATGGCTACACCTTC.

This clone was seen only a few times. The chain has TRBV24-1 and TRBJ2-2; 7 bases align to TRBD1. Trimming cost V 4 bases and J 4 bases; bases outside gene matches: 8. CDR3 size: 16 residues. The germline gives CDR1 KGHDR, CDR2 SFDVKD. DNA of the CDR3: TGTGCCACCAGTGAGGGGGACAGAGGCTTCACCGGGGAGCTGTTTTTT. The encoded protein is CATSEGDRGFTGELFF.

CDR3 sequence reads: CATSDTSGRAYSNEQFF. The DNA of the CDR3 is TGTGCCACCAGCGATACTAGCGGGAGGGCCTACTCCAATGAGCAGTTCTTC. This sequence joins TRBV24-1 and TRBJ2-1; 13 bases agree with TRBD2. Per germline, CDR1 KGHDR and CDR2 SFDVKD. The CDR3 is made up of 17 amino acids. Unmatched junction bases numbered 11, after V lost 7 bases and J lost 6 bases.

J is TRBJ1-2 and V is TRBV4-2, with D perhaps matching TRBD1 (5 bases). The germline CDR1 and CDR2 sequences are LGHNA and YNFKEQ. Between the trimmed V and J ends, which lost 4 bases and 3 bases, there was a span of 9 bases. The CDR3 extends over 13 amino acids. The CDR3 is CASSRGGDYGYTF. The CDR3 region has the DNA TGTGCCAGCAGCCGCGGAGGGGACTATGGCTACACCTTC.

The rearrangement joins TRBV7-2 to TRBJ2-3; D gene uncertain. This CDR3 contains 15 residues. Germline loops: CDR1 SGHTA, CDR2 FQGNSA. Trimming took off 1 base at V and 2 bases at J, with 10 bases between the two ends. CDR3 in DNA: TGTGCCAGCAGCTTAGGGGCAGTTCACACAGATACGCAGTATTTT. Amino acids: CASSLGAVHTDTQYF.

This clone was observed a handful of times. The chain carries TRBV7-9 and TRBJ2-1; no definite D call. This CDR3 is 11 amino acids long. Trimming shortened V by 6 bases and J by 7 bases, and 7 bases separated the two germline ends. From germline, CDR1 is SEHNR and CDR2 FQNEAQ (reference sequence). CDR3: CASRIANEQFF. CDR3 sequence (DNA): TGTGCCAGCAGGATCGCGAATGAGCAGTTCTTC. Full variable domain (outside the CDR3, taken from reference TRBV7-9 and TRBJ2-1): DTGVSQNPRHKITKRGQNVTFRCDPISEHNRLYWYRQTLGQGPEFLTYFQNEAQLEKSRLLSDRFSAERPKGSFSTLEIQRTEQGDSAMYLCASRIANEQFFGPGTRLTVL.

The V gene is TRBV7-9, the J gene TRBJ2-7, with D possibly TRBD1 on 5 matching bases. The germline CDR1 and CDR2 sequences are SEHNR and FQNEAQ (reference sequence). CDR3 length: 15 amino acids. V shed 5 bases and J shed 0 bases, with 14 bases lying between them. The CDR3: CASSTFTGTSYEQYF. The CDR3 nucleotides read TGTGCCAGCAGCACCTTTACAGGAACCTCCTACGAGCAGTACTTC. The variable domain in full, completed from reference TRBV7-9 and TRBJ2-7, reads DTGVSQNPRHKITKRGQNVTFRCDPISEHNRLYWYRQTLGQGPEFLTYFQNEAQLEKSRLLSDRFSAERPKGSFSTLEIQRTEQGDSAMYLCASSTFTGTSYEQYFGPGTRLTVT.

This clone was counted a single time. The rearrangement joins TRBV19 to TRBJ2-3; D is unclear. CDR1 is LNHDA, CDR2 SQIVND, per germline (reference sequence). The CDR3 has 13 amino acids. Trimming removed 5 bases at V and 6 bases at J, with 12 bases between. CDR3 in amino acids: CASSPVKMDTQYF. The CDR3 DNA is TGTGCCAGTAGTCCCGTTAAAATGGATACGCAGTATTTT.

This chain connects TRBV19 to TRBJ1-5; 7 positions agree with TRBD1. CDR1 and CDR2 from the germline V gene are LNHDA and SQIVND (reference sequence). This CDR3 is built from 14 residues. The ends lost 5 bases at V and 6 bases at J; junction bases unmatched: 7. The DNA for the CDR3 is TGTGCCAGTAGTGTGGGACAGAAATTTCAGCCCCAGCATTTT. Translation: CASSVGQKFQPQHF.

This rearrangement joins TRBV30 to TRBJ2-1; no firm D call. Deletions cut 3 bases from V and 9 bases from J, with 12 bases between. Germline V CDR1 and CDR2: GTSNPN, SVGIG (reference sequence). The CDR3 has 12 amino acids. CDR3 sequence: CAWSLSPGEQFF. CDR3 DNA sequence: TGTGCCTGGAGCCTTTCCCCGGGTGAGCAGTTCTTC.